The 28 T cell receptor beta chains below were found in one sample sequenced in a study of graft-versus-host responses after intestinal transplantation. Profiling relied on immunoSEQ multiplex PCR, and the TCRdb table lists in-frame clones only, not all of them. The sample has 9,500 to 12,000 clones; 85% to 95% are singletons. The sequences come from PBMCs, collected about 70 days after transplant. The receptors shown here come from a human patient who received an intestinal transplant, so some T cells may come from the graft donor.

The chain has TRBV10-3 and TRBJ2-3, with 9 positions matching TRBD2. The J segment lost 6 bases and the V segment lost 3 bases, leaving 4 bases of the junction unmatched. The CDR3 length is 14 residues. Per germline, CDR1 ENHRY and CDR2 SYGVKD. The chain's CDR3 is CAISEDAGGDTQYF. The CDR3 coding sequence is TGTGCCATCAGTGAAGATGCGGGAGGGGATACGCAGTATTTT.

This clone was observed a single time. V usage is TRBV19 and J usage is TRBJ2-7; the D is unclear. Per the germline V gene, CDR1 is LNHDA and CDR2 is SQIVND (reference sequence). Trimming took off 8 bases at V and 3 bases at J, with 17 bases between the two ends. CDR3 length equals 14 residues. The CDR3 DNA sequence: TGTGCCAGTCGCACGGGCACCTCCTTCTACGAGCAGTACTTC. This gives the protein CASRTGTSFYEQYF.

This sequence joins TRBV7-9 and TRBJ1-2; D is ambiguous. This CDR3 is built from 12 residues. Germline V gene lookup returns CDR1 SEHNR and CDR2 FQNEAQ (reference sequence). Trimming removed 0 bases from V and 10 bases from J, with 9 bases in between. The CDR3 coding sequence is TGTGCCAGCAGCTTAGCGGGGAGGTACTACACCTTC. Its translation is CASSLAGRYYTF.

A single count supports this clone. Other DNA sequences in the sample encode the same CDR3. The V call is TRBV6-1, the J call TRBJ2-1; 9 positions match TRBD2. Germline trimming cut 6 bases from V and 4 bases from J; bases unmatched to any gene: 4. Germline loops: CDR1 MNHNS, CDR2 SASEGT. The CDR3 contains 14 residues. In DNA form, the CDR3 reads TGTGCCAGCAGCCTAGCGGGACGTTACAATGAGCAGTTCTTC. Its protein is CASSLAGRYNEQFF.

The V call is TRBV6-1, the J call TRBJ2-3; 11 nucleotides line up with TRBD1. CDR3 size: 15 residues. Germline assignment: CDR1 MNHNS and CDR2 SASEGT. V lost 1 base to trimming and J lost 4 bases; unmatched junction nucleotides: 1. Written as DNA, the CDR3 is TGTGCCAGCAGTGAAGGGACAGGGGGCGCAGATACGCAGTATTTT. It codes for CASSEGTGGADTQYF.

V usage is TRBV6-6 and J usage is TRBJ1-2; no clear D. From germline, CDR1 is MNHNY and CDR2 SVGAGI (reference sequence). V lost 3 bases and J 8 bases, leaving 19 bases between the germline ends. CDR3 length: 15 residues. The DNA for the CDR3 is TGTGCCAGCAGTTATGACTCCCCATCCTTAGGCGGCTACACCTTC. It translates to CASSYDSPSLGGYTF.

The chain combines TRBV11-2 with TRBJ2-3; D possibly corresponds to TRBD1 (6 bases). Per the germline V gene, CDR1 is SGHAT and CDR2 is FQNNGV. Trimming shortened V by 0 bases and J by 6 bases, and 22 bases separated the two germline ends. This CDR3 contains 18 residues. The CDR3 DNA reads TGTGCCAGCAGCTTAGATCTGGGGGCCTGGGGCGATGGGGATACGCAGTATTTT. Protein: CASSLDLGAWGDGDTQYF.

This chain uses TRBV9 with TRBJ1-2, with unresolved D. Trimming took 0 bases from V and 5 from J, leaving 11 bases between them. CDR3 length: 14 amino acids. Germline CDR1 reads SGDLS; CDR2 reads YYNGEE. Here the CDR3 reads CASSVVEDPYGYTF. The CDR3 bases are TGTGCCAGCAGCGTAGTGGAGGACCCGTATGGCTACACCTTC.

V is TRBV19 and J is TRBJ2-7; D not certain. CDR3 size: 11 residues. The germline V gene has CDR1 LNHDA and CDR2 SQIVND (reference sequence). The V end lost 3 bases, the J end lost 6 bases, and 6 bases lay between the germline ends. The CDR3 nucleotides are TGTGCCAGTAGTATTGGCCGCGAGCAGTACTTC. This gives the protein CASSIGREQYF.

This clone was observed a handful of times. This chain uses TRBV15 with TRBJ2-3, with 9 bases aligning to TRBD1. With V trimmed by 3 bases and J by 4 bases, 5 bases remained unmatched. The germline V gene has CDR1 LNHNV and CDR2 YYDKDF (reference sequence). The CDR3 has 15 residues. CDR3 region: CATSSATGGPDTQYF. The CDR3 DNA sequence: TGTGCCACCAGCAGTGCGACAGGGGGACCAGATACGCAGTATTTT. The whole variable domain, remainder taken from reference TRBV15 and TRBJ2-3, is DAMVIQNPRYQVTQFGKPVTLSCSQTLNHNVMYWYQQKSSQAPKLLFHYYDKDFNNEADTPDNFQSRRPNTSFCFLDIRSPGLGDTAMYLCATSSATGGPDTQYFGPGTRLTVL.

The chain employs TRBV6-5 and TRBJ2-7; D might be TRBD1 (6 bases). This CDR3 has 13 residues. Germline CDR1 MNHEY, CDR2 SVGAGI. V lost 5 bases, J lost 2 bases, and 10 bases lay in between. Here the CDR3 reads CASSPGQTYEQYF. DNA of the CDR3: TGTGCCAGCAGTCCCGGACAGACCTACGAGCAGTACTTC.

V is TRBV29-1 and J is TRBJ2-1, with D possibly being TRBD1 or TRBD2 (5 bases each). The CDR3 has 13 residues. V was clipped by 3 bases and J by 8 bases, with 14 bases between them. Germline CDR1 is SQVTM and CDR2 is ANQGSEA. The CDR3 DNA sequence: TGCAGCGTTGATTCCAGGGAGAGCGATGAGCAGTTCTTC. It specifies CSVDSRESDEQFF.

V usage is TRBV18 and J usage is TRBJ1-1, with D possibly being TRBD1 (5 bases). Deletions cut 6 bases from V and 4 bases from J, with 24 bases between. The germline V gene has CDR1 KGHSH and CDR2 LQKENI. This CDR3 is 17 amino acids long. CDR3 DNA: TGTGCCAGCTCTTCGGTAGGAGGGGAAAAATTAGGCACTGAAGCTTTCTTT. Amino acid sequence: CASSSVGGEKLGTEAFF.

Points on this clone: One end of the junction fails to match germline, which may point to a read error. Distinct nucleotide sequences in the sample also encode this CDR3. This chain joins TRBV7-2 and TRBJ2-7, with 10 bases that match TRBD1. The CDR3 consists of 16 residues. Germline CDR1 reads SGHTA; CDR2 reads FQGNSA. The CDR3 DNA reads as TGTGCCAGCAGCTTGCGGTCGGGACAGGGGTCTGGTGAGCAGTACTTT. Amino acid sequence: CASSLRSGQGSGEQYF.

This sequence joins TRBV5-6 and TRBJ2-5; no reliable D call. The J call may be mistaken, given a closer DNA end match to TRBJ2-7. Germline V gene sequence: CDR1 SGHDT, CDR2 YYEEEE. This CDR3 contains 12 residues. CDR3 DNA sequence: TGTGCCAGCAGCTTGGCGCCCCACGAGCAGTACTTC. Encoded protein: CASSLAPHEQYF.

This chain uses TRBV19 with TRBJ2-3; 8 nucleotides agree with TRBD2. Unmatched junction bases numbered 12, after V lost 3 bases and J lost 4 bases. CDR3 length: 17 residues. Germline V lookup: CDR1 LNHDA, CDR2 SQIVND (reference sequence). The chain's CDR3 is CASSMGGAGVVPDTQYF. In DNA form, the CDR3 reads TGTGCCAGTAGTATGGGGGGAGCGGGAGTAGTCCCAGATACGCAGTATTTT.

V and J are TRBV23-1 and TRBJ2-7; D unresolved. TRBV23-1 is known as an ORF, though its function is uncertain. With 4 bases removed from V and 2 bases from J, the gap between germline ends came to 15 bases. This CDR3 region has 15 residues. Here the CDR3 DNA reads TGCGCCAGCAGTCCATTTCGGTACACCCCCTACGAGCAGTACTTC. Translation gives CASSPFRYTPYEQYF.

This chain connects TRBV5-1 to TRBJ2-1, with D unclear. This CDR3 has 15 amino acids. The germline CDR1 and CDR2 sequences are SGHRS and YFSETQ. With 1 base removed from V and 3 bases from J, the gap between germline ends came to 11 bases. This CDR3 reads CASSLRETSYNEQFF. The CDR3 DNA reads as TGCGCCAGCAGCTTGAGAGAAACCAGCTACAATGAGCAGTTCTTC. The whole variable domain, remainder taken from reference TRBV5-1 and TRBJ2-1, is KAGVTQTPRYLIKTRGQQVTLSCSPISGHRSVSWYQQTPGQGLQFLFEYFSETQRNKGNFPGRFSGRQFSNSRSEMNVSTLELGDSALYLCASSLRETSYNEQFFGPGTRLTVL.

J is TRBJ1-4 and V is TRBV18, with unresolved D. V lost 3 bases and J lost 3, with 5 bases in between. The CDR3 contains 13 residues. Germline-derived CDR1 and CDR2 are KGHSH and LQKENI. The CDR3 spells CASSPGANEKLFF. The CDR3, as DNA: TGTGCCAGCTCACCCGGGGCTAATGAAAAACTGTTTTTT.

This rearrangement joins TRBV7-9 to TRBJ1-6, with TRBD1 matching 7 bases. The CDR3 is 15 amino acids. CDR1 is SEHNR and CDR2 is FQNEAQ in the germline V gene (reference sequence). The V and J ends lost 3 bases and 4 bases, in that order; junction bases with no gene match: 3. CDR3 amino acids: CASSLMTGYNSPLHF. The CDR3 nucleotides are TGTGCCAGCAGCTTGATGACAGGGTATAATTCACCCCTCCACTTT.

V and J are TRBV11-2 and TRBJ2-2, with D perhaps TRBD1 or TRBD2 (5 bases each). This CDR3 region has 17 residues. V lost 5 bases to trimming and J lost 1 base, with 17 bases between them. Germline-derived CDR1 and CDR2 are SGHAT and FQNNGV. CDR3 sequence reads: CASSPGWGTLNTGELFF. CDR3 coding DNA: TGTGCCAGCAGCCCAGGGTGGGGGACGTTGAACACCGGGGAGCTGTTTTTT.

The chain has TRBV13 and TRBJ1-1; TRBD1 agrees at 10 bases. The trim removed 5 bases at V and 2 bases at J, leaving 5 bases unmatched. The germline V gene has CDR1 PRHDT and CDR2 FYEKMQ (reference sequence). This CDR3 region has 15 residues. CDR3 sequence reads: CASSPDRGDNTEAFF. CDR3 DNA: TGTGCCAGCAGCCCGGACAGGGGGGATAACACTGAAGCTTTCTTT.

The V gene is TRBV7-9, the J gene TRBJ2-7; TRBD1 aligns across 7 bases. Germline loops: CDR1 SEHNR, CDR2 FQNEAQ (reference sequence). The CDR3 loop spans 15 amino acids. Trimming took 5 bases from V and 0 from J; bases not matched to a gene: 7. Written as DNA, the CDR3 is TGTGCCAGCAGCCCCGCGGACAGGTTCTCCTACGAGCAGTACTTC. It codes for CASSPADRFSYEQYF.

This rearrangement joins TRBV5-1 to TRBJ2-1; TRBD1 might be the D (5 bases). Germline CDR1 and CDR2: SGHRS and YFSETQ. The V end was cut by 4 bases, the J end by 9 bases, with 14 bases between. This CDR3 contains 13 residues. This chain's CDR3 is CASSKATGTEQFF. DNA of the CDR3: TGCGCCAGCAGCAAGGCCACAGGCACTGAGCAGTTCTTC.

A note on this clone: At the DNA level, this CDR3 is encoded by other sequences in the same sample as well. J is TRBJ2-6 and V is TRBV28; 12 nucleotides match TRBD1. The J segment lost 2 bases and the V segment lost 3 bases, leaving 14 bases of the junction unmatched. Germline V CDR1 and CDR2: MDHEN, SYDVKM. The CDR3 spans 21 residues. The DNA of the CDR3 is TGTGCCAGCAGTTTTCGACGGTTCCGGGACAGGGGGCGGGCTGGGGCCAACGTCCTGACTTTC. This encodes CASSFRRFRDRGRAGANVLTF.

J is TRBJ2-7 and V is TRBV6-6, with no clear D. The germline V and J ends were trimmed by 11 bases and 6 bases, with 20 bases remaining between them. The CDR3 loop spans 13 amino acids. From germline, CDR1 is MNHNY and CDR2 SVGAGI (reference sequence). DNA for the CDR3: TGTGCCTCCTCCGTGAGTACCACAAGCGAGCAGTACTTC. Its translation: CASSVSTTSEQYF.

This sequence joins TRBV27 and TRBJ2-7; possibly TRBD2 for D (6 bases). V lost 2 bases to trimming and J lost 2 bases, with 7 bases between them. Per germline, CDR1 MNHEY and CDR2 SMNVEV (reference sequence). CDR3 length equals 13 residues. CDR3 coding DNA: TGTGCCAGCAGTTTAGGGAGGACCTACGAGCAGTACTTC. Translating it yields CASSLGRTYEQYF.

The chain couples TRBV19 to TRBJ2-7; D remains ambiguous. Germline values: CDR1 LNHDA, CDR2 SQIVND (reference sequence). CDR3 size: 11 residues. Trimming removed 11 bases from V and 6 bases from J, with 14 bases in between. CDR3: CALGIVSEQYF. The CDR3 bases are TGTGCCCTAGGGATAGTATCCGAGCAGTACTTC. The full variable domain, its missing parts supplied by reference TRBV19 and TRBJ2-7, is DGGITQSPKYLFRKEGQNVTLSCEQNLNHDAMYWYRQDPGQGLRLIYYSQIVNDFQKGDIAEGYSVSREKKESFPLTVTSAQKNPTAFYLCALGIVSEQYFGPGTRLTVT.